Listed here are 28 T cell receptor beta chains from one sample, sequenced in a study of shared clonotypes between healthy human individuals. The method was immunoSEQ multiplex PCR; TCRdb's version includes in-frame clones alone and lacks a portion of them. The sample includes some 2 million clones, around 96% of them seen just once. Naive CD8 cells lacked CD45RO and underwent positive selection for CCR7, leaving out terminally differentiated effector memory CD45RA+ cells. The material sequenced was naive CD8+ T cells sorted from blood. These TCRs come from a man between 18 and 35 years old in good health.

The chain links TRBV6-8 to TRBJ2-3; D gene ambiguous. The CDR3 sequence is 17 residues long. The germline V and J ends were trimmed by 5 bases and 0 bases, with 18 bases remaining between them. Per the germline V gene, CDR1 is MNHGY and CDR2 is SAAAGT. This CDR3 reads CASSRNRRPESTDTQYF. DNA of the CDR3: TGTGCCAGCAGTCGAAATCGACGGCCGGAAAGCACAGATACGCAGTATTTT.

The V and J genes are TRBV27 and TRBJ2-1; a possible D gene is TRBD1 (7 bases). Between the trimmed V and J ends, which lost 3 bases and 0 bases, there was a span of 15 bases. CDR3 length: 17 residues. Germline V lookup: CDR1 MNHEY, CDR2 SMNVEV (reference sequence). Here the CDR3 reads CASSFHSGGSSYNEQFF. The CDR3 DNA follows: TGTGCCAGCAGTTTCCACTCAGGGGGGAGCTCCTACAATGAGCAGTTCTTC.

V usage is TRBV6-1 and J usage is TRBJ1-6; D remains ambiguous. V lost 8 bases and J 3 bases, leaving 8 bases between the germline ends. This CDR3 has 13 residues. The germline CDR1 and CDR2 sequences are MNHNS and SASEGT. CDR3 nucleotides: TGTGCCAGCCGCGGCGTCTATAATTCACCCCTCCACTTT. The encoded protein is CASRGVYNSPLHF.

The J gene is TRBJ2-3, the V gene TRBV15; D gene unclear. Germline loops: CDR1 LNHNV, CDR2 YYDKDF (reference sequence). There are 16 residues in the CDR3. V gave up 4 bases and J gave up 1 base, with 15 bases separating them. The chain's CDR3 is CATSMEPTSGTDTQYF. DNA for the CDR3: TGTGCCACCAGCATGGAACCGACCTCCGGCACAGATACGCAGTATTTT. The full variable domain, completed using reference TRBV15 and TRBJ2-3, is DAMVIQNPRYQVTQFGKPVTLSCSQTLNHNVMYWYQQKSSQAPKLLFHYYDKDFNNEADTPDNFQSRRPNTSFCFLDIRSPGLGDTAMYLCATSMEPTSGTDTQYFGPGTRLTVL.

The CDR3 DNA reads as TGTGCCAGCAGCTATTCAGCGGGATTCGTCTACAATGAGCAGTTCTTC. This translates into CASSYSAGFVYNEQFF. The gene calls are TRBV7-9 and TRBJ2-1; 7 nucleotides align to TRBD2. With V trimmed by 4 bases and J by 3 bases, 9 bases remained unmatched. There are 16 residues in the CDR3. Germline V gives CDR1 SEHNR, CDR2 FQNEAQ (reference sequence).

The chain is built from TRBV12-5 and TRBJ1-2; 7 positions agree with TRBD1. The CDR3 extends over 15 amino acids. Germline CDR1 and CDR2: LGHNT and FRNRAP. V lost 1 base and J lost 7; bases outside the gene matches: 9. CDR3 DNA: TGTGCTAGTGGTTTGGCTCGGGACAGCATGCGTGGCTACACCTTC. Protein: CASGLARDSMRGYTF. Supplemented by reference TRBV12-5 and TRBJ1-2, the full variable domain reads DARVTQTPRHKVTEMGQEVTMRCQPILGHNTVFWYRQTMMQGLELLAYFRNRAPLDDSGMPKDRFSAEMPDATLATLKIQPSEPRDSAVYFCASGLARDSMRGYTFGSGTRLTVV.

The chain recombines TRBV10-2 with TRBJ2-7; D may be TRBD1 (6 bases). Trimming removed 10 bases at V and 4 bases at J, with 14 bases between. The CDR3 totals 12 residues. Germline-derived CDR1 and CDR2 are WSHSY and SAAADI. CDR3 amino acids: CATRTAWYEQYF. CDR3 DNA sequence: TGCGCCACCCGGACAGCTTGGTACGAGCAGTACTTC.

This clone is a singleton in its sample. The chain combines TRBV10-1 with TRBJ2-1; TRBD1 agrees at 7 bases. This CDR3 has 16 residues. In germline, CDR1 is WNHNN, CDR2 SYGVQD (reference sequence). The V segment lost 2 bases and the J segment 2 bases; nucleotides outside the gene matches: 6. CDR3 coding DNA: TGCGCCAGCAGTGAGAATACAGGGGTGGCCTACAATGAGCAGTTCTTC. Translated, it gives CASSENTGVAYNEQFF.

This clone occurred once. The rearrangement uses TRBV5-1 and TRBJ2-7; D ambiguous. This CDR3 region has 15 residues. V was clipped by 0 bases and J by 3 bases, with 13 bases between them. Germline values: CDR1 SGHRS, CDR2 YFSETQ. The CDR3 sequence: CASSLGAGRVYEQYF. Here the CDR3 DNA reads TGCGCCAGCAGCTTGGGGGCAGGAAGGGTCTACGAGCAGTACTTC.

The chain has TRBV28 and TRBJ2-1; tentatively, D is TRBD2 (6 bases). The germline CDR1 and CDR2 sequences are MDHEN and SYDVKM. This CDR3 region has 16 residues. V was trimmed by 4 bases and J by 0 bases, leaving 13 bases between them. CDR3 in amino acids: CASSSPSESSYNEQFF. DNA of the CDR3: TGTGCCAGCAGTTCCCCTAGCGAGAGCTCCTACAATGAGCAGTTCTTC.

The rearrangement joins TRBV6-5 to TRBJ1-2, with unresolved D. The CDR3 runs 16 residues. V lost 0 bases, J lost 4 bases, and 15 bases lay in between. Germline values: CDR1 MNHEY, CDR2 SVGAGI. CDR3 sequence: CASSYSIPPSSYGYTF. CDR3 in DNA: TGTGCCAGCAGTTACTCGATCCCCCCTAGTAGCTATGGCTACACCTTC.

V is TRBV6-6 and J is TRBJ2-7, with D possibly matching TRBD2 (5 bases). Germline V CDR1 and CDR2: MNHNY, SVGAGI (reference sequence). This CDR3 has 14 residues. V lost 5 bases and J 2 bases, leaving 13 bases between the germline ends. The CDR3 is CASSPRTHPYEQYF. In nucleotides, the CDR3 is TGTGCCAGCAGTCCCCGGACTCATCCCTACGAGCAGTACTTC.

This chain links TRBV6-5 with TRBJ1-1; possibly TRBD1 for D (5 bases). Germline V gene lookup returns CDR1 MNHEY and CDR2 SVGAGI. This CDR3 is 13 amino acids long. Trimming stripped 11 bases from V and 1 base from J, with 14 bases between. CDR3 in DNA: TGTGCCGTAAAGACGGGGGGGAACACTGAAGCTTTCTTT. Translating it yields CAVKTGGNTEAFF.

Comment on this clone: In the same sample, other DNA sequences code for this CDR3. The rearrangement uses TRBV7-9 and TRBJ2-7; 12 nucleotides agree with TRBD2. This CDR3 region has 15 residues. CDR1 is SEHNR, CDR2 FQNEAQ, per germline (reference sequence). Losses at the gene ends were 1 base for V and 6 bases for J; bases not matched to a gene: 4. CDR3 nucleotide sequence: TGTGCCAGCAGCTTAGTGACTAGCGGGAGCGGCGAGCAGTACTTC. Its translation: CASSLVTSGSGEQYF.

The rearrangement uses TRBV27 and TRBJ2-7; 7 bases agree with TRBD1. The junction had 8 bases not matched to a gene; V was cut back by 0 bases and J by 6 bases. Germline V gene sequence: CDR1 MNHEY, CDR2 SMNVEV (reference sequence). The CDR3 spans 15 residues. Here the CDR3 reads CASSLSFQGDGEQYF. DNA of the CDR3: TGTGCCAGCAGTTTATCGTTTCAGGGGGACGGCGAGCAGTACTTC.

This chain connects TRBV11-2 to TRBJ2-3; a possible D gene is TRBD1 (6 bases). Between the trimmed V and J ends, which lost 5 bases and 6 bases, there was a span of 6 bases. The CDR3 contains 11 residues. Germline values: CDR1 SGHAT, CDR2 FQNNGV. In DNA form, the CDR3 reads TGTGCCAGCAGCACAGGGGATACGCAGTATTTT. Translation: CASSTGDTQYF. Full variable domain (remainder filled in from reference TRBV11-2 and TRBJ2-3): EAGVAQSPRYKIIEKRQSVAFWCNPISGHATLYWYQQILGQGPKLLIQFQNNGVVDDSQLPKDRFSAERLKGVDSTLKIQPAKLEDSAVYLCASSTGDTQYFGPGTRLTVL.

The chain links TRBV29-1 to TRBJ2-2; possibly TRBD1 for D (6 bases). The CDR3 has 16 amino acids. The V and J ends lost 0 bases and 4 bases respectively, with 15 bases between them. CDR1 and CDR2 from the germline V gene are SQVTM and ANQGSEA. The CDR3 coding sequence is TGCAGCGTTGAAGATCGGTCGGACAGTTCCACCGGGGAGCTGTTTTTT. This encodes CSVEDRSDSSTGELFF.

Comments on this clone: Other DNA sequences of this sample code for an identical CDR3. The V call is TRBV27, the J call TRBJ2-1, with D possibly matching TRBD1 (5 bases). The CDR3 covers 14 residues. Germline CDR1 is MNHEY and CDR2 is SMNVEV (reference sequence). V dropped 2 bases and J dropped 2 bases, with 7 bases sitting between them. The DNA of the CDR3 is TGTGCCAGCAGTTTAAGGGGCACCTACAATGAGCAGTTCTTC. It encodes CASSLRGTYNEQFF.

Turning to this clone: This specimen includes other DNA sequences encoding the same CDR3. The rearrangement joins TRBV9 to TRBJ2-7; D perhaps matches TRBD2 (6 bases). CDR3 size: 14 residues. In germline, CDR1 is SGDLS, CDR2 YYNGEE. Trimming cost V 2 bases and J 4 bases, with 13 bases left between them. The CDR3: CASSVGGTTYEQYF. The CDR3 DNA is TGTGCCAGCAGCGTCGGGGGAACGACTTACGAGCAGTACTTC.

The rearrangement uses TRBV5-1 and TRBJ1-1; 8 bases match TRBD1. The junction had 4 bases not matched to a gene; V was cut back by 0 bases and J by 6 bases. There are 14 residues in the CDR3. Germline V CDR1 and CDR2: SGHRS, YFSETQ. The CDR3 loop reads CASSLGQGFSEAFF. The CDR3, as DNA: TGCGCCAGCAGCTTGGGACAGGGGTTTTCTGAAGCTTTCTTT.

This clone was observed a single time. The chain carries TRBV11-2 and TRBJ2-2, with D possibly being TRBD1 (5 bases). From germline, CDR1 is SGHAT and CDR2 FQNNGV. This CDR3 region has 15 residues. V lost 4 bases to trimming and J lost 8 bases, with 17 bases between them. The CDR3 sequence: CASSSTQDPGGELFF. CDR3 coding DNA: TGTGCCAGCAGCTCGACACAGGATCCCGGGGGGGAGCTGTTTTTT.

The V and J genes are TRBV6-5 and TRBJ1-4, with no clear D. The CDR3 is made up of 15 amino acids. Per the germline V gene, CDR1 is MNHEY and CDR2 is SVGAGI. The V and J ends lost 5 bases and 6 bases respectively, with 16 bases between them. The CDR3 region has the DNA TGTGCCAGCAGTCCAAGATCCGGATGGTATGAAAAACTGTTTTTT. Amino acids: CASSPRSGWYEKLFF.

This clone was picked up one time. This chain uses TRBV30 with TRBJ1-1, with D unclear. Germline values: CDR1 GTSNPN, CDR2 SVGIG (reference sequence). The length of the CDR3 is 11 residues. The V end lost 0 bases, the J end lost 11 bases, and 10 bases lay between the germline ends. CDR3 sequence reads: CAWSVGLDAFF. In DNA form, the CDR3 reads TGTGCCTGGAGTGTAGGGCTAGACGCTTTCTTT.

The rearrangement uses TRBV7-2 and TRBJ2-7, with D possibly being TRBD1 (5 bases). CDR1 is SGHTA and CDR2 is FQGNSA in the germline V gene. The CDR3 has 14 residues. Trimming stripped 3 bases from V and 6 bases from J, with 15 bases between. The CDR3 here is CASSFIVGPGEQYF. In DNA form, the CDR3 reads TGTGCCAGCAGCTTCATAGTGGGGCCCGGCGAGCAGTACTTC.

The chain uses TRBV4-1 and TRBJ1-3; D is unresolved. The CDR3 loop spans 15 amino acids. CDR1 and CDR2 from the germline V gene are MGHRA and YSYEKL. V was trimmed by 0 bases and J by 0 bases, leaving 6 bases between them. CDR3 DNA sequence: TGCGCCAGCAGCCAAGAAAAGATCTCTGGAAACACCATATATTTT. This translates into CASSQEKISGNTIYF.

The rearrangement links TRBV7-9 to TRBJ2-2; D is ambiguous. This CDR3 spans 14 amino acids. In germline, CDR1 is SEHNR, CDR2 FQNEAQ (reference sequence). The V end lost 7 bases, the J end lost 1 base, and 10 bases lay between the germline ends. This CDR3 is CASKYNENTGELFF. In nucleotides, the CDR3 is TGTGCCAGCAAATACAACGAGAACACCGGGGAGCTGTTTTTT.

The chain combines TRBV4-1 with TRBJ1-1; D might be TRBD1 (5 bases). The germline gives CDR1 MGHRA, CDR2 YSYEKL. Between the trimmed V and J ends, which lost 4 bases and 11 bases, there was a span of 17 bases. The CDR3 spans 13 residues. The CDR3 is CASSPLEGTGAFF. CDR3 bases: TGCGCCAGCAGCCCCTTGGAGGGGACGGGGGCTTTCTTT.

This clone has a single count. The same CDR3 is also encoded by other DNA sequences in this sample. The chain carries TRBV14 and TRBJ2-7; 8 bases agree with TRBD1. The germline V gene has CDR1 SGHDN and CDR2 FVKESK. V lost 1 base, J lost 1 base, and 0 bases stayed unmatched. There are 14 residues in the CDR3. This chain's CDR3 is CASSQGTGSYEQYF. DNA of the CDR3: TGTGCCAGCAGCCAAGGGACAGGGTCCTACGAGCAGTACTTC.